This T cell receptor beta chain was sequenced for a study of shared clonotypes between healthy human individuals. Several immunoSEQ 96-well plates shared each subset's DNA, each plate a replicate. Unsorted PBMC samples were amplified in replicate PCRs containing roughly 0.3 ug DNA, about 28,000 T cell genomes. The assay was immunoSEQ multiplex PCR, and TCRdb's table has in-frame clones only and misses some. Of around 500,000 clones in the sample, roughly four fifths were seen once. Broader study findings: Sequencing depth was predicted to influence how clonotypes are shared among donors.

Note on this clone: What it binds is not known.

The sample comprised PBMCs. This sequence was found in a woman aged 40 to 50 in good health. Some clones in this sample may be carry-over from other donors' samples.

CDR3 sequence reads: CASRQGTEKLFF. DNA for the CDR3: TGTGCCAGCCGGCAGGGTACTGAAAAACTGTTTTTT. This chain connects TRBV5-4 to TRBJ1-4, with a tentative D call TRBD1 (5 bases). The CDR3 has 12 amino acids. The germline V gene encodes CDR1 SGHNT and CDR2 YYREEE (reference sequence). Trimming took 7 bases from V and 7 from J, leaving 11 bases between them.